The 2 T cell receptor beta chains below all came from one sample that was sequenced in a study of PD-1 blockade in classical Hodgkin lymphoma. Using immunoSEQ multiplex PCR, the repertoire was profiled, and TCRdb retains in-frame clones only, with some absent. Among 20,000 to 25,000 clones listed, around 80% were seen once. The time point was: cycle 4 day 1 (C4D1), after about 6 weeks of nivolumab. Brentuximab vedotin exposure varied, and every patient relapsed after autologous stem cell transplantation. Thawed PBMCs yielded CD4+ T cells through magnetic negative selection. Material: CD4+ T cells from blood, obtained before the fourth cycle of nivolumab. The source is a human donor with classical Hodgkin lymphoma.

Points on this clone: The sample has other DNA sequences that encode this CDR3 too. V and J are TRBV10-3 and TRBJ2-7; D is undetermined. Trimming cost V 6 bases and J 0 bases, with 6 bases left between them. Germline-derived CDR1 and CDR2 are ENHRY and SYGVKD. This CDR3 region has 12 residues. The CDR3 region has the DNA TGTGCCATCAGCGCAAGCTCCTACGAGCAGTACTTC. Protein: CAISASSYEQYF.

The V gene is TRBV7-2, the J gene TRBJ2-1, with TRBD2 matching over 9 bases. J was trimmed by 7 bases and V by 4 bases; bases with no gene match: 8. CDR1 is SGHTA and CDR2 is FQGNSA in the germline V gene. CDR3 length: 15 amino acids. The CDR3 reads CASSSPLAGSNEQFF. The CDR3 region has the DNA TGTGCCAGCAGCTCTCCGCTAGCGGGGAGTAATGAGCAGTTCTTC.